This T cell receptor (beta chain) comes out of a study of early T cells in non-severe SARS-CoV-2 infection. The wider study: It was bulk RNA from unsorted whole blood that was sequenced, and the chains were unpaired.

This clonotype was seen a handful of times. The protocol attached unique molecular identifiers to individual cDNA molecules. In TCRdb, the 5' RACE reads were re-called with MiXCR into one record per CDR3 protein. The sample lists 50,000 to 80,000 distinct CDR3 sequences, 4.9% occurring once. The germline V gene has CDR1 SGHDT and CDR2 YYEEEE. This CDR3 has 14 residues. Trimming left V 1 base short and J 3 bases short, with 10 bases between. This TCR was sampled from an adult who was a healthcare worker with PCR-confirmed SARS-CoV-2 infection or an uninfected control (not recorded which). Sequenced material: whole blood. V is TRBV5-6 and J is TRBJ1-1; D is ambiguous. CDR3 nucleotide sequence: TGTGCCAGCAGCTTGACTAGCAGGTACACTGAAGCTTTCTTT. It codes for CASSLTSRYTEAFF. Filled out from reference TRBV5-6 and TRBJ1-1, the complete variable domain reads DAGVTQSPTHLIKTRGQQVTLRCSPKSGHDTVSWYQQALGQGPQFIFQYYEEEERQRGNFPDRFSGHQFPNYSSELNVNALLLGDSALYLCASSLTSRYTEAFFGQGTRLTVV.